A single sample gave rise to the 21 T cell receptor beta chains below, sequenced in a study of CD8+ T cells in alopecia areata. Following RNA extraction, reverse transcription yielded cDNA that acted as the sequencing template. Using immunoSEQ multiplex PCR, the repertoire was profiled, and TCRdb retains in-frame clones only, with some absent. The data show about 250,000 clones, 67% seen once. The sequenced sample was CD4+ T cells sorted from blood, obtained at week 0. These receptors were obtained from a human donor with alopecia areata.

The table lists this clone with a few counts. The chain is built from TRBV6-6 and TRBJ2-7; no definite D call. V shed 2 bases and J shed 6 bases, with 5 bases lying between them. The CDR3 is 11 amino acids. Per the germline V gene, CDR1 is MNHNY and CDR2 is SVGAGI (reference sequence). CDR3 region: CASSYGVEQYF. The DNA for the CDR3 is TGTGCCAGCAGTTACGGGGTCGAGCAGTACTTC.

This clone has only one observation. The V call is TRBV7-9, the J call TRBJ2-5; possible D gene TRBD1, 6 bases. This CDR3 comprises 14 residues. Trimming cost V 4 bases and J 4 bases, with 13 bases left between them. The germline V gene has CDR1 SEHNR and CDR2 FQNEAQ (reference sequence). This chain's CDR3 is CASSSDRSGETQYF. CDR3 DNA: TGTGCCAGCAGCTCCGACAGGTCAGGAGAGACCCAGTACTTC.

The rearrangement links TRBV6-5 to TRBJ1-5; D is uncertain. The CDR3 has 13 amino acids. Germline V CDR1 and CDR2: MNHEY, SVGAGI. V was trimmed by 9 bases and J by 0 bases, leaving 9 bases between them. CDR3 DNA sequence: TGTGCCAGTGCGGGCGATAGCAATCAGCCCCAGCATTTT. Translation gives CASAGDSNQPQHF.

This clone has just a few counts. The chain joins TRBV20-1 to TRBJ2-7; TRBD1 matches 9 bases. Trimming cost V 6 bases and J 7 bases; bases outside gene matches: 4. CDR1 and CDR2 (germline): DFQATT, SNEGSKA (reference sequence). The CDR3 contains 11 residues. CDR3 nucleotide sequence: TGCAGTGCCGGACAGGGGTATGAGCAGTACTTC. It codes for CSAGQGYEQYF.

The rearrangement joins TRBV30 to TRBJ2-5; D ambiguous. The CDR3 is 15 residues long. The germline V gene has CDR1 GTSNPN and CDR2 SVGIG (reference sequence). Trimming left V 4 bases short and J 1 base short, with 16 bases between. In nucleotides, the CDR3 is TGTGCCTGGAAGGTAGCTTGGCCCCTCCAAGAGACCCAGTACTTC. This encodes CAWKVAWPLQETQYF.

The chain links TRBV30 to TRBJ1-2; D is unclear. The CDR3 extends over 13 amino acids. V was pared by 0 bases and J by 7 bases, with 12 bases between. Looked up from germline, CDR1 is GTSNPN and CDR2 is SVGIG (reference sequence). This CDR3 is CAWSVLRLGGYTF. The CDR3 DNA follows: TGTGCCTGGAGTGTACTCAGGCTGGGTGGCTACACCTTC.

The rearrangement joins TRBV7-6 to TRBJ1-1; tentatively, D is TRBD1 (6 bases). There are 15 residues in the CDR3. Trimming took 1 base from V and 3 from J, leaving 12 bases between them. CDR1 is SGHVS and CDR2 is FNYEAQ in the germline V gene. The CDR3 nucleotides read TGTGCCAGCAGCTTAGGCCAGGGGCTCCACACTGAAGCTTTCTTT. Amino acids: CASSLGQGLHTEAFF.

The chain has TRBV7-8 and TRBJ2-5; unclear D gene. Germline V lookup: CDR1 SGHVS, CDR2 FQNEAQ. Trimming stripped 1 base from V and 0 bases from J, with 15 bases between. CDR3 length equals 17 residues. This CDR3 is CASSLGRWPMYQETQYF. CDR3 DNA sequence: TGTGCCAGCAGCTTAGGACGTTGGCCTATGTACCAAGAGACCCAGTACTTC.

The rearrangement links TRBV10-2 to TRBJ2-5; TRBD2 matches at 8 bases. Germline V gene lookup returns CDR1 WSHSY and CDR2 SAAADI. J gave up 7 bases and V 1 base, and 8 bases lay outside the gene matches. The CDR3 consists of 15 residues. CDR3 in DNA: TGCGCCAGCAGTGAGTTGAGCGGGGGTTACGGGACCCAGTACTTC. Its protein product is CASSELSGGYGTQYF.

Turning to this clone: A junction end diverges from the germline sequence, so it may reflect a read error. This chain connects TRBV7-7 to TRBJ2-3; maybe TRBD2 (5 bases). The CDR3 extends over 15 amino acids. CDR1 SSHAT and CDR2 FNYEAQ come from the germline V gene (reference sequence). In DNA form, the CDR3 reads TGTGCTAGCAGCTTAGTTGGGAGTAGCACAGATACGCAGTATTTT. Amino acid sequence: CASSLVGSSTDTQYF. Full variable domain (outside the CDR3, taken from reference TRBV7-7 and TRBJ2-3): GAGVSQSPRYKVTKRGQDVTLRCDPISSHATLYWYQQALGQGPEFLTYFNYEAQPDKSGLPSDRFSAERPEGSISTLTIQRTEQRDSAMYRCASSLVGSSTDTQYFGPGTRLTVL.

The CDR3 protein is CASQLGGNSPLHF. CDR3 nucleotides: TGTGCCAGCCAACTTGGAGGAAATTCACCCCTCCACTTT. The chain recombines TRBV25-1 with TRBJ1-6; the D is unclear. The V gene lost 8 bases and the J gene lost 7 bases, with 12 bases spanning the gap. The germline gives CDR1 MGHDK, CDR2 SYGVNS. CDR3 length equals 13 residues.

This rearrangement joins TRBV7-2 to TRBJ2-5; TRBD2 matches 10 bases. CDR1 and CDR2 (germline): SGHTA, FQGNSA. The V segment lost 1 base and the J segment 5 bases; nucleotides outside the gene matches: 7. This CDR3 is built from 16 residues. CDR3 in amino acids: CASSLGPGLARETQYF. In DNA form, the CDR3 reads TGTGCCAGCAGCTTAGGGCCGGGACTAGCGAGGGAGACCCAGTACTTC.

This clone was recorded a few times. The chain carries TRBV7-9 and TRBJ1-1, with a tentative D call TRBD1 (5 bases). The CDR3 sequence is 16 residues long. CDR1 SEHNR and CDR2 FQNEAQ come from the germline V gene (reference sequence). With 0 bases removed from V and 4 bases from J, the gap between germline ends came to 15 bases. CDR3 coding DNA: TGTGCCAGCAGCTTAGCGGGGCATCCCCCTGGCACTGAAGCTTTCTTT. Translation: CASSLAGHPPGTEAFF.

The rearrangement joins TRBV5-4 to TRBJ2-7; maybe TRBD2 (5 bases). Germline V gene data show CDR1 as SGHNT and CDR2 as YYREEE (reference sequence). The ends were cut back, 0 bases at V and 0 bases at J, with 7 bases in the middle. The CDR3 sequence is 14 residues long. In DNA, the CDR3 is TGTGCCAGCAGCTTGGTCGGGAACTCCTACGAGCAGTACTTC. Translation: CASSLVGNSYEQYF.

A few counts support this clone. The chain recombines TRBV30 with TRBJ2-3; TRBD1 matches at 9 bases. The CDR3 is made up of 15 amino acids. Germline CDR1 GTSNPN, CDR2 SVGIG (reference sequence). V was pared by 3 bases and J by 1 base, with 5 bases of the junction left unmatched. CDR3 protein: CAWSGQGSRTDTQYF. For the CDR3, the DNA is TGTGCCTGGAGCGGACAGGGGTCCCGCACAGATACGCAGTATTTT.

CDR3 sequence reads: CASSSRQQETQYF. The CDR3 DNA reads as TGTGCCAGCAGTTCCCGACAGCAAGAGACCCAGTACTTC. J is TRBJ2-5 and V is TRBV6-5, with D possibly being TRBD1 (5 bases). There are 13 residues in the CDR3. The germline V gene has CDR1 MNHEY and CDR2 SVGAGI. Between the trimmed V and J ends, which lost 4 bases and 2 bases, there was a span of 8 bases.

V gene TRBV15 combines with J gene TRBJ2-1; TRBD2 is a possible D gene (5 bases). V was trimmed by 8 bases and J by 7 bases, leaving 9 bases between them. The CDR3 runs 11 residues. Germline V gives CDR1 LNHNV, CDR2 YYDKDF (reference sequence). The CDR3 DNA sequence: TGTGCCACCCGTCGCGGGAATGAGCAGTTCTTC. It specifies CATRRGNEQFF.

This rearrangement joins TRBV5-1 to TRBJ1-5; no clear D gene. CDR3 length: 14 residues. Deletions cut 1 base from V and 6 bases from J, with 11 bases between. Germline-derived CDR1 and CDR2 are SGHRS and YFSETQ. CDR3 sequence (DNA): TGCGCCAGCAGCTTGAATAAGGGCGGTCAGCCCCAGCATTTT. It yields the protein CASSLNKGGQPQHF.

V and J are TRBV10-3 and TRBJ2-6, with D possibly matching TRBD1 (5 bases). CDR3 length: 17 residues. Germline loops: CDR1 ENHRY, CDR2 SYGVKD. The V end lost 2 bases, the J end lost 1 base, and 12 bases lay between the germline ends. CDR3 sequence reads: CAISEGASGSGANVLTF. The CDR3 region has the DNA TGTGCCATCAGTGAGGGAGCGTCAGGGTCTGGGGCCAACGTCCTGACTTTC.

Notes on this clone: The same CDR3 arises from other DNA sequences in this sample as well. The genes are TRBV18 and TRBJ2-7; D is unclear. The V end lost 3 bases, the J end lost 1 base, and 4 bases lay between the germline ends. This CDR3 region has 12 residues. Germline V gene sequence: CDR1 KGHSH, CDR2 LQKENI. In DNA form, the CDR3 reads TGTGCCAGCTCACCCGAATCCTACGAGCAGTACTTC. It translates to CASSPESYEQYF.

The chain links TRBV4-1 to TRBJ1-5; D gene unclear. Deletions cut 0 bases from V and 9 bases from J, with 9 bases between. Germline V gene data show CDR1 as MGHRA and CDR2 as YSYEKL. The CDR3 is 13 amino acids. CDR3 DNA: TGCGCCAGCAGCCAAGAATTTGGGTGGCCCCAGCATTTT. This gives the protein CASSQEFGWPQHF.